This TCR beta chain emerged from a study of cytomegalovirus exposure and HLA in healthy donors. The PCR was carried out with 60 Vbeta primers and 13 Jbeta primers. The table came from immunoSEQ multiplex PCR; TCRdb's copy has only in-frame clones and leaves some out. This table has roughly 150,000 clones, around three quarters appearing once. Samples came from healthy bone marrow donors. Study findings and constraints: Analyzed later, most CMV-associated TCR beta chains appeared HLA-restricted.

Trimming left V 2 bases short and J 5 bases short, with 10 bases between. CDR3 length: 13 amino acids. Germline V gene data show CDR1 as ENHRY and CDR2 as SYGVKD. On this clone itself: The antigen is not known.

What was sequenced was PBMCs. The sequence was obtained from a middle-aged man in good health and CMV-seropositive. The V call is TRBV10-3, the J call TRBJ2-7, with D possibly being TRBD2 (6 bases). The chain's CDR3 is CAISEREEDEQYF. Here the CDR3 DNA reads TGTGCCATCAGTGAGAGGGAGGAGGACGAGCAGTACTTC.